The 24 T cell receptor beta chains below come from one sample, sequenced in a study of cytomegalovirus exposure and HLA in healthy donors. PCR used 60 Vbeta primers and 13 Jbeta primers. Repertoires were generated with immunoSEQ multiplex PCR, while TCRdb's copy carries only in-frame clones and drops some. This table holds 100,000 to 150,000 clones, about 79% found once. Sequencing was carried out using PBMCs. The origin of the receptors is a female donor in good health and CMV-seropositive.

This chain uses TRBV2 with TRBJ1-1; tentatively, D is TRBD1 (6 bases). Trimming removed 7 bases from V and 5 bases from J, with 14 bases in between. Germline V CDR1 and CDR2: SNHLY, FYNNEI. The CDR3 length is 13 residues. This CDR3 reads CASNLQGVTEAFF. Written as DNA, the CDR3 is TGTGCCAGCAACCTACAGGGAGTTACTGAAGCTTTCTTT.

This rearrangement joins TRBV6-1 to TRBJ1-1, with D possibly being TRBD1 (6 bases). Deletions cut 6 bases from V and 0 bases from J, with 11 bases between. The CDR3 has 14 amino acids. Germline assignment: CDR1 MNHNS and CDR2 SASEGT. CDR3 coding DNA: TGTGCCAGCAGCCGGGACAACATGAACACTGAAGCTTTCTTT. Its translation is CASSRDNMNTEAFF.

Concerning this clone: The same CDR3 arises from other DNA sequences in this sample as well. This rearrangement joins TRBV11-2 to TRBJ2-1; 9 bases match TRBD2. This CDR3 comprises 14 residues. Germline V gene data show CDR1 as SGHAT and CDR2 as FQNNGV. V shed 3 bases, J shed 7 bases, and the junction held 4 bases outside the gene matches. The CDR3 region is CASSLGGRGNEQFF. DNA for the CDR3: TGTGCCAGCAGCTTGGGCGGGAGGGGGAATGAGCAGTTCTTC.

This clone came up a few times. The J gene is TRBJ2-1, the V gene TRBV29-1; 8 bases are a match to TRBD1. Germline V lookup: CDR1 SQVTM, CDR2 ANQGSEA. V trimming: 6 bases; J trimming: 0 bases; junction bases outside the gene matches: 7. CDR3 length: 15 amino acids. The CDR3 DNA is TGCAGCGTAGCCAGACAGGGGAGCTCCTACAATGAGCAGTTCTTC. This encodes CSVARQGSSYNEQFF.

The V and J genes are TRBV21-1 and TRBJ2-1; the table assigns TRBD1, which was not confirmed against the DNA. TRBV21-1 is a pseudogene locus. The CDR3 consists of 16 residues. CDR3 coding DNA: TGTGCCAGCAGCAAAGGGGACCGGGACAGGGTCATAGAGCAGTTCTTC. It specifies CASSKGDRDRVIEQFF.

The chain has TRBV6-5 and TRBJ2-7, with 10 bases aligning to TRBD1. From germline, CDR1 is MNHEY and CDR2 SVGAGI. The V segment lost 6 bases and the J segment 4 bases; nucleotides outside the gene matches: 6. The CDR3 loop spans 14 amino acids. Written as DNA, the CDR3 is TGTGCCAGCAGAAAAGACAGGGGGCGGTACGAGCAGTACTTC. Translated, it gives CASRKDRGRYEQYF.

With respect to this clone: At one boundary the junction diverges from the germline segment, which might be a read error. This sample includes further DNA sequences coding for the same CDR3. The chain couples TRBV15 to TRBJ1-2; D is possibly TRBD1 (5 bases). The CDR3 totals 12 residues. From germline, CDR1 is LNHNV and CDR2 YYDKDF (reference sequence). The chain's CDR3 is CATSIRGQGYTF. Here the CDR3 DNA reads TGCGCCACCAGCATTAGGGGCCAGGGCTACACCTTC.

The chain recombines TRBV18 with TRBJ1-3, with 9 bases identical to TRBD1. After removal of 3 bases from V and 2 bases from J, the junction contained 2 bases not matched to a gene. The germline CDR1 and CDR2 sequences are KGHSH and LQKENI. CDR3 length equals 15 residues. CDR3 protein: CASSPRDRAGNTIYF. In DNA form, the CDR3 reads TGTGCCAGCTCACCCCGGGACAGGGCTGGAAACACCATATATTTT. The variable domain in full, completed from reference TRBV18 and TRBJ1-3, reads NAGVMQNPRHLVRRRGQEARLRCSPMKGHSHVYWYRQLPEEGLKFMVYLQKENIIDESGMPKERFSAEFPKEGPSILRIQQVVRGDSAAYFCASSPRDRAGNTIYFGEGSWLTVV.

The chain joins TRBV6-6 to TRBJ1-5, with D hard to call. CDR3 size: 14 residues. Germline V lookup: CDR1 MNHNY, CDR2 SVGAGI (reference sequence). V dropped 8 bases and J dropped 0 bases, with 11 bases sitting between them. In nucleotides, the CDR3 is TGTGCCAGCGCACCCGGAGATAGCAATCAGCCCCAGCATTTT. Its protein product is CASAPGDSNQPQHF.

This clone was detected a few times. The genes are TRBV27 and TRBJ2-3, with 12 nucleotides matching TRBD2. The V gene end was trimmed by 0 bases and the J gene end by 2 bases; junction bases not matched to a gene: 6. The germline V gene has CDR1 MNHEY and CDR2 SMNVEV (reference sequence). The CDR3 runs to 18 residues. Written as DNA, the CDR3 is TGTGCCAGCAGTTTATCGGCTAGCGGGAGGGAAAACACAGATACGCAGTATTTT. Its translation: CASSLSASGRENTDTQYF.

Here the CDR3 DNA reads TGCGCCAGCAGCTTTGGACTCCGGGCCGGGGAGCTGTTTTTT. Translation: CASSFGLRAGELFF. The genes are TRBV5-1 and TRBJ2-2; D perhaps matches TRBD2 (5 bases). This CDR3 region has 14 residues. Germline-derived CDR1 and CDR2 are SGHRS and YFSETQ. Between the trimmed V and J ends, which lost 2 bases and 6 bases, there was a span of 11 bases. The full variable domain, in which reference TRBV5-1 and TRBJ2-2 provide the parts outside the CDR3, is KAGVTQTPRYLIKTRGQQVTLSCSPISGHRSVSWYQQTPGQGLQFLFEYFSETQRNKGNFPGRFSGRQFSNSRSEMNVSTLELGDSALYLCASSFGLRAGELFFGEGSRLTVL.

The chain links TRBV19 to TRBJ2-5, with TRBD2 matching 10 bases. CDR1 and CDR2 (germline): LNHDA, SQIVND (reference sequence). The CDR3 runs 16 residues. The V segment lost 5 bases and the J segment 1 base; nucleotides outside the gene matches: 7. CDR3 DNA: TGTGCCAGTAGTGTCACTAGCGGGACCCTCCAAGAGACCCAGTACTTC. It codes for CASSVTSGTLQETQYF.

This clone was observed a handful of times. The J gene is TRBJ2-7, the V gene TRBV5-4; the D gene is possibly TRBD2 (6 bases). The CDR3 runs 15 residues. The V end was cut by 0 bases, the J end by 9 bases, with 19 bases between. Germline V CDR1 and CDR2: SGHNT, YYREEE (reference sequence). CDR3 in amino acids: CASSLEGGQGGWQYF. CDR3 nucleotide sequence: TGTGCCAGCAGCTTGGAGGGTGGGCAGGGAGGATGGCAGTACTTC.

This clone appeared a single time. The chain uses TRBV6-4 and TRBJ1-1, with 7 bases fitting TRBD1. The CDR3 has 14 amino acids. Germline CDR1 is MRHNA and CDR2 is SNTAGT. Trimming took 8 bases from V and 6 from J; bases not matched to a gene: 12. As DNA, the CDR3 is TGTGCCAGCTACGACAGGGCTCCCTCCGCTGAAGCTTTCTTT. This gives the protein CASYDRAPSAEAFF.

The chain joins TRBV10-3 to TRBJ2-3; D is possibly TRBD2 (6 bases). The germline V gene encodes CDR1 ENHRY and CDR2 SYGVKD. The CDR3 has 15 amino acids. Deletions cut 6 bases from V and 2 bases from J, with 15 bases between. CDR3 nucleotides: TGTGCCATCAGGTCTAGCGAAAAAGCCACAGATACGCAGTATTTT. This translates into CAIRSSEKATDTQYF.

In its sample, this clone was seen once. V and J are TRBV5-1 and TRBJ2-5; 8 bases agree with TRBD2. V shed 5 bases and J 2 bases; nucleotides not matched to a gene: 8. CDR1 is SGHRS and CDR2 is YFSETQ in the germline V gene. The CDR3 spans 15 residues. The CDR3 DNA is TGCGCCAGCAGTACCCCGGGGGGGGTTCAAGAGACCCAGTACTTC. Its translation: CASSTPGGVQETQYF.

To note about this clone: Compared with germline, one end of the junction differs, possibly owing to a read error. CDR3 in amino acids: CASSLDAFSGNTIYF. The CDR3 DNA follows: TGTGCCAGCAGCCTAGACGCGTTCTCTGGAAACACCATATATTTT. The chain is built from TRBV11-2 and TRBJ1-3; no clear D gene. This CDR3 has 15 amino acids. The V gene's germline CDR1 is SGHAT and CDR2 FQNNGV.

This clone was detected only a few times. The chain combines TRBV21-1 with TRBJ2-1; the table assigns TRBD2, which was not confirmed against the DNA. TRBV21-1 counts as a pseudogene. The CDR3 extends over 14 amino acids. CDR3 sequence reads: CASSKEEFLNEQFF. CDR3 nucleotides: TGTGCCAGCAGCAAAGAAGAGTTCCTCAATGAGCAGTTCTTC.

Note on this clone: Other DNA sequences in this sample translate to the same CDR3. The chain has TRBV5-1 and TRBJ2-7, with D possibly being TRBD2 (5 bases). The CDR3 contains 14 residues. V shed 2 bases and J shed 0 bases, with 9 bases lying between them. The germline V gene has CDR1 SGHRS and CDR2 YFSETQ. This chain's CDR3 is CASSLAVSSYEQYF. The CDR3 nucleotides are TGCGCCAGCAGCTTAGCGGTCAGCTCCTACGAGCAGTACTTC. Supplemented by reference TRBV5-1 and TRBJ2-7, the full variable domain reads KAGVTQTPRYLIKTRGQQVTLSCSPISGHRSVSWYQQTPGQGLQFLFEYFSETQRNKGNFPGRFSGRQFSNSRSEMNVSTLELGDSALYLCASSLAVSSYEQYFGPGTRLTVT.

The CDR3 here is CASGQMNTEAFF. CDR3 sequence (DNA): TGCGCCAGTGGCCAGATGAACACTGAAGCTTTCTTT. This chain joins TRBV10-2 and TRBJ1-1; D is undetermined. This CDR3 has 12 amino acids. The V gene's germline CDR1 is WSHSY and CDR2 SAAADI. The V end lost 9 bases, the J end lost 0 bases, and 8 bases lay between the germline ends.

The V call is TRBV2, the J call TRBJ1-1; a possible D gene is TRBD1 (6 bases). There are 16 residues in the CDR3. V lost 6 bases to trimming and J lost 0 bases, with 17 bases between them. Germline CDR1 is SNHLY and CDR2 is FYNNEI. The CDR3 sequence is CASSPTPQGMNTEAFF. The CDR3 coding sequence is TGTGCCAGCAGCCCGACCCCTCAGGGGATGAACACTGAAGCTTTCTTT.

The chain employs TRBV6-1 and TRBJ1-5; no clear D. CDR3 length: 12 amino acids. V lost 7 bases, J lost 3 bases, and 7 bases lay in between. Germline V CDR1 and CDR2: MNHNS, SASEGT. The CDR3, as DNA: TGTGCCAGCACCCTTTTCAATCAGCCCCAGCATTTT. This codes for CASTLFNQPQHF.

The CDR3 DNA follows: TGTGCCAGCAGCTTAGAGGTGGGGGGTCCCGGGGAGCTGTTTTTT. Translated, it gives CASSLEVGGPGELFF. The J gene is TRBJ2-2, the V gene TRBV7-2, with a possible D match to TRBD2 (6 bases). Germline CDR1 and CDR2: SGHTA and FQGNSA. The CDR3 extends over 15 amino acids. The V end lost 1 base, the J end lost 6 bases, and 12 bases lay between the germline ends.

The chain joins TRBV7-7 to TRBJ2-1; weak D call: TRBD2 (6 bases). The CDR3 spans 16 residues. From germline, CDR1 is SSHAT and CDR2 FNYEAQ (reference sequence). The V gene lost 6 bases and the J gene lost 5 bases, with 20 bases spanning the gap. The CDR3 coding sequence is TGTGCCAGCAGTTCCGGCGGGACTTTACTCGACAATGAGCAGTTCTTC. Amino acids: CASSSGGTLLDNEQFF.